This T cell receptor beta chain stems from a study of blood T cell repertoires in COVID-19. Only in-frame clones appear in the TCRdb table, and some are missing; sequencing was by immunoSEQ multiplex PCR. The sample includes approximately 280,000 clones, 85% seen only once; the top ten take about 2.7%. Input material: PBMCs or T cells enriched from blood (not recorded which). This clonotype originated in a woman aged 45 to 65 who had recovered from COVID-19.

In DNA, the CDR3 is TGTGCCAGCAGCTTAACTATGGGAGTACGAACTGAAGCTTTCTTT. Its protein is CASSLTMGVRTEAFF. The chain joins TRBV7-2 to TRBJ1-1; D uncertain. V lost 2 bases and J lost 5, with 15 bases in between. This CDR3 has 15 residues. The germline CDR1 and CDR2 sequences are SGHTA and FQGNSA.